Listed here is a single T cell receptor (beta chain). This sample was taken from a study of blood T cell repertoires in COVID-19. Study-level background: The United States, Italy and Spain were the sources of the acute and convalescent COVID-19 samples. Sources were T cells, B-cell-depleted T cells, or PBMCs; the material itself was cDNA or gDNA.

In the study's own analysis: The assay estimated nucleated cells by amplifying reference gene primers. Sequencing was performed with immunoSEQ multiplex PCR; in TCRdb, only in-frame clones are kept and a portion is missing. V and J calls and clone size are those listed in that table; D and trimming were worked out from the DNA. Of 200,000 to 250,000 clones listed, approximately 90% are singletons. This CDR3 contains 13 residues. Trimming removed 5 bases from V and 2 bases from J, with 9 bases in between. Germline V CDR1 and CDR2: LNHDA, SQIVND (reference sequence). The chain couples TRBV19 to TRBJ1-1; no firm D call. Sequencing was done on a sample of peripheral blood. This clonotype was sampled from a middle-aged man with acute or convalescent COVID-19. The CDR3 DNA reads TGTGCCAGTAGTCCCCACAGTAACACTGAAGCTTTCTTT. Translation gives CASSPHSNTEAFF.